This passage covers 8 T cell receptor beta chains from one sample sequenced in a study of regulatory T cells in long-lasting Graves disease. Construction of TCR beta libraries relied on iRepertoire HTBI primers and on Arm-PCR targeting CDR3 regions. TCRdb itself ran the multiplex PCR reads through MiXCR, one entry per CDR3 protein. Here the sample spans 500,000 to 700,000 distinct CDR3 sequences, about 32% being singletons. Stated time point: persistent/refractory GD, antithyroid drugs over 5 years with positive TRAb. Following extraction of RNA from PBMCs, that RNA was used to make the TCR library. Source: peripheral blood mononuclear cells (PBMCs), taken when the disease was refractory, from a patient treated with antithyroid drugs. These receptors originate from a female donor with Graves disease.

This clonotype came up many times. The rearrangement links TRBV28 to TRBJ1-1, with unresolved D. The CDR3 loop spans 14 amino acids. Trimming left V 6 bases short and J 1 base short, with 12 bases between. Looked up from germline, CDR1 is MDHEN and CDR2 is SYDVKM. This CDR3 reads CASRHDPANTEAFF. The CDR3, as DNA: TGTGCCAGCAGGCACGATCCGGCGAACACTGAAGCTTTCTTT.

DNA of the CDR3: TGTGCCAGCAGCCAAGTAAGAGCAGAGACCCAGTACTTC. Amino acid sequence: CASSQVRAETQYF. V is TRBV4-2 and J is TRBJ2-5; D call uncertain. V gave up 1 base and J gave up 4 bases, with 7 bases separating them. The CDR3 is 13 amino acids. Germline V lookup: CDR1 LGHNA, CDR2 YNFKEQ.

The table lists this clonotype with a few counts. V is TRBV30 and J is TRBJ1-5; 7 bases align to TRBD1. CDR3 length equals 15 residues. The V gene end was trimmed by 5 bases and the J gene end by 4 bases; junction bases not matched to a gene: 11. Germline lookup yields CDR1 GTSNPN and CDR2 SVGIG (reference sequence). In DNA, the CDR3 is TGTGCCTGGGACCTGACAGGGACGGTAAATCAGCCCCAGCATTTT. This translates into CAWDLTGTVNQPQHF. Combining the CDR3 with reference TRBV30 and TRBJ1-5 gives the whole variable domain SQTIHQWPATLVQPVGSPLSLECTVEGTSNPNLYWYRQAAGRGLQLLFYSVGIGQISSEVPQNLSASRPQDRQFILSSKKLLLSDSGFYLCAWDLTGTVNQPQHFGDGTRLSIL.

In its sample, this clonotype was seen a few times. CDR3 nucleotides: TGTGCCAGCAGCTTCGGACTAGCGGCCTACGAGCAGTACTTC. Translating it yields CASSFGLAAYEQYF. The rearrangement uses TRBV11-2 and TRBJ2-7, with 10 positions matching TRBD2. This CDR3 is built from 14 residues. Germline trimming cut 3 bases from V and 2 bases from J; bases unmatched to any gene: 1. Germline-derived CDR1 and CDR2 are SGHAT and FQNNGV. The variable domain in full, with the rest retrieved from reference TRBV11-2 and TRBJ2-7, is EAGVAQSPRYKIIEKRQSVAFWCNPISGHATLYWYQQILGQGPKLLIQFQNNGVVDDSQLPKDRFSAERLKGVDSTLKIQPAKLEDSAVYLCASSFGLAAYEQYFGPGTRLTVT.

Regarding this clonotype: One base away lies a much larger clone, so this may be a sequencing read error. This sequence joins TRBV11-1 and TRBJ2-5, with TRBD2 as a possible D gene (6 bases). The ends were cut back, 5 bases at V and 7 bases at J, with 20 bases in the middle. There are 15 residues in the CDR3. Germline loops: CDR1 SGHAT, CDR2 FQDESV (reference sequence). The CDR3 coding sequence is TGTGCCAGCAGCCATGATCGGGAGTACAAGGGGACCCAGTACTTC. Its protein is CASSHDREYKGTQYF.

This sequence joins TRBV7-9 and TRBJ2-2; 8 nucleotides agree with TRBD1. The CDR3 runs 15 residues. The V gene end was trimmed by 7 bases and the J gene end by 0 bases; junction bases not matched to a gene: 4. Germline lookup yields CDR1 SEHNR and CDR2 FQNEAQ (reference sequence). The CDR3 spells CASTQTGANTGELFF. As DNA, the CDR3 is TGTGCCAGCACCCAGACAGGGGCGAACACCGGGGAGCTGTTTTTT.

This rearrangement joins TRBV6-5 to TRBJ1-1, with 7 bases fitting TRBD1. Germline loops: CDR1 MNHEY, CDR2 SVGAGI. The CDR3 runs to 15 residues. Germline trimming cut 2 bases from V and 5 bases from J; bases unmatched to any gene: 8. The CDR3 sequence: CASSYEQGFRTEAFF. The CDR3 DNA is TGTGCCAGCAGTTACGAACAGGGGTTTAGGACTGAAGCTTTCTTT.

The J gene is TRBJ2-7, the V gene TRBV29-1; D gene uncertain. This CDR3 has 11 residues. The V gene's germline CDR1 is SQVTM and CDR2 ANQGSEA. V was pared by 7 bases and J by 2 bases, with 9 bases between. The CDR3 DNA reads TGCAGCGCCGATGACACCTACGAGCAGTACTTC. Translated: CSADDTYEQYF.